This entry lists 30 T cell receptor beta chains sequenced from one sample in a study of PD-L1 blockade in urothelial cancer. Time point in this sample: pretreatment peripheral blood. Generated by immunoSEQ multiplex PCR, the TCRdb table keeps only in-frame clones and is missing some. The table records tens of thousands of clones, roughly 76% of them present only once. This material consisted of PBMCs, taken around atezolizumab (anti-PD-L1) treatment. These receptors originate from a man aged 65 to 79 with urothelial cancer.

The chain recombines TRBV19 with TRBJ1-5; tentatively, D is TRBD1 (5 bases). CDR1 and CDR2 from the germline V gene are LNHDA and SQIVND (reference sequence). The CDR3 spans 17 residues. V was pared by 5 bases and J by 0 bases, with 17 bases between. Here the CDR3 DNA reads TGTGCCAGTAGTCTGCCCCCCGGGGGATATAGCAATCAGCCCCAGCATTTT. This encodes CASSLPPGGYSNQPQHF.

This clone turned up a few times. This chain links TRBV7-9 with TRBJ1-6, with 11 bases identical to TRBD1. The J segment lost 8 bases and the V segment lost 5 bases, leaving 2 bases of the junction unmatched. Germline loops: CDR1 SEHNR, CDR2 FQNEAQ (reference sequence). The CDR3 is 14 residues long. CDR3 in amino acids: CASSPGQGDSPLHF. As DNA, the CDR3 is TGTGCCAGCAGCCCGGGACAGGGGGATTCACCCCTCCACTTT.

V is TRBV19 and J is TRBJ2-5, with 9 positions matching TRBD1. V was clipped by 1 base and J by 2 bases; unmatched bases: 8. Germline loops: CDR1 LNHDA, CDR2 SQIVND (reference sequence). The CDR3 covers 17 residues. This CDR3 is CASSIGVTGGWQETQYF. CDR3 DNA sequence: TGTGCCAGTAGTATAGGGGTGACAGGGGGGTGGCAAGAGACCCAGTACTTC.

The chain employs TRBV6-5 and TRBJ1-2; TRBD1 is a possible D gene (6 bases). This CDR3 region has 16 residues. The ends were cut back, 4 bases at V and 0 bases at J, with 15 bases in the middle. Germline V gene sequence: CDR1 MNHEY, CDR2 SVGAGI. The CDR3, as DNA: TGTGCCAGCAGTTCCCAGACGGACAGAGCTAACTATGGCTACACCTTC. Translated, it gives CASSSQTDRANYGYTF.

This rearrangement joins TRBV5-1 to TRBJ1-3, with D perhaps matching TRBD1 (6 bases). There are 14 residues in the CDR3. Trimming removed 4 bases from V and 4 bases from J, with 12 bases in between. The V gene's germline CDR1 is SGHRS and CDR2 YFSETQ. CDR3 amino acids: CASSGTGTGNTIYF. Here the CDR3 DNA reads TGCGCCAGCAGCGGCACAGGGACAGGAAACACCATATATTTT. Variable domain in full (rest from reference TRBV5-1 and TRBJ1-3): KAGVTQTPRYLIKTRGQQVTLSCSPISGHRSVSWYQQTPGQGLQFLFEYFSETQRNKGNFPGRFSGRQFSNSRSEMNVSTLELGDSALYLCASSGTGTGNTIYFGEGSWLTVV.

The chain employs TRBV4-2 and TRBJ2-7; 7 nucleotides align to TRBD2. This CDR3 has 16 amino acids. Germline assignment: CDR1 LGHNA and CDR2 YNFKEQ. V lost 4 bases and J lost 0; bases outside the gene matches: 9. The CDR3 DNA is TGTGCCAGCAGCCGAACGCGGGGCGGGAGCTCCTACGAGCAGTACTTC. Amino acids: CASSRTRGGSSYEQYF.

The DNA of the CDR3 is TGTGCCAGTAGTATTGGGGACAGGGATCAGCCCCAGCATTTT. It encodes CASSIGDRDQPQHF. The V call is TRBV19, the J call TRBJ1-5; 9 bases match TRBD1. The trim removed 3 bases at V and 5 bases at J, leaving 2 bases unmatched. The CDR3 covers 14 residues. CDR1 and CDR2 (germline): LNHDA, SQIVND (reference sequence).

The rearrangement joins TRBV19 to TRBJ2-7; 9 bases are shared with TRBD2. The CDR3 spans 14 residues. The V gene's germline CDR1 is LNHDA and CDR2 SQIVND (reference sequence). The trim removed 6 bases at V and 1 base at J, leaving 4 bases unmatched. CDR3 sequence (DNA): TGTGCCAGTAGCGCTAGCGGGACGTCCTACGAGCAGTACTTC. It translates to CASSASGTSYEQYF. The complete variable domain, with remaining parts taken from reference TRBV19 and TRBJ2-7, reads DGGITQSPKYLFRKEGQNVTLSCEQNLNHDAMYWYRQDPGQGLRLIYYSQIVNDFQKGDIAEGYSVSREKKESFPLTVTSAQKNPTAFYLCASSASGTSYEQYFGPGTRLTVT.

This clone was observed a handful of times. As DNA, the CDR3 is TGCGCCAGCAGCTTGGAAAGGGGAGGTGAAAAACTGTTTTTT. Its translation: CASSLERGGEKLFF. V and J are TRBV5-1 and TRBJ1-4, with a tentative D call TRBD1 (5 bases). The length of the CDR3 is 14 residues. In germline, CDR1 is SGHRS, CDR2 YFSETQ. Trimming took off 0 bases at V and 7 bases at J, with 10 bases between the two ends. Looking up the rest from reference TRBV5-1 and TRBJ1-4 gives the full variable domain: KAGVTQTPRYLIKTRGQQVTLSCSPISGHRSVSWYQQTPGQGLQFLFEYFSETQRNKGNFPGRFSGRQFSNSRSEMNVSTLELGDSALYLCASSLERGGEKLFFGSGTQLSVL.

The chain is built from TRBV27 and TRBJ1-6; D ambiguous. The CDR3 sequence is 14 residues long. With 4 bases removed from V and 9 bases from J, the gap between germline ends came to 13 bases. Germline values: CDR1 MNHEY, CDR2 SMNVEV (reference sequence). CDR3 protein: CASSSPSGASPLHF. The CDR3 coding sequence is TGTGCCAGCAGTTCCCCTTCCGGAGCTTCACCCCTCCACTTT.

This clone has only a few counts. The chain is built from TRBV11-2 and TRBJ2-3, with 7 nucleotides matching TRBD1. With 5 bases clipped from V and 4 bases from J, the junction kept 6 bases outside the gene matches. Germline loops: CDR1 SGHAT, CDR2 FQNNGV. The CDR3 contains 14 residues. The CDR3 loop is CASSPTGDADTQYF. The CDR3 nucleotides read TGTGCCAGCAGCCCAACAGGGGACGCAGATACGCAGTATTTT.

This clone came up once. Sequence at one end of the junction differs from germline and may be a read error. This chain connects TRBV7-7 to TRBJ2-5; D possibly corresponds to TRBD1 (5 bases). Germline V lookup: CDR1 SSHAT, CDR2 FNYEAQ (reference sequence). This CDR3 has 15 residues. The CDR3 DNA reads as TGTGCTAGCAGCTTAGGGGCCCCCGTACAGGAGACCCAGTACTTC. It is translated as CASSLGAPVQETQYF.

This clone was recorded a few times. This chain connects TRBV7-2 to TRBJ2-1; TRBD1 might be the D (5 bases). This CDR3 is built from 12 residues. V was shortened by 5 bases and J by 10 bases, with 12 bases between the two germline ends. Looked up from germline, CDR1 is SGHTA and CDR2 is FQGNSA. CDR3 coding DNA: TGTGCCAGCAGCGTTGATAGGGGAGAGCAGTTCTTC. This encodes CASSVDRGEQFF.

The gene calls are TRBV19 and TRBJ1-2, with D unresolved. CDR1 and CDR2 (germline): LNHDA, SQIVND (reference sequence). V dropped 6 bases and J dropped 9 bases, with 17 bases sitting between them. CDR3 size: 13 residues. For the CDR3, the DNA is TGTGCCAGTAGCAACGGACTGGGATTCCGCTACACCTTC. Residues: CASSNGLGFRYTF.

The chain is built from TRBV5-5 and TRBJ2-1, with a possible D match to TRBD1 (6 bases). Germline V CDR1 and CDR2: SGHKS, YYEKEE (reference sequence). CDR3 length: 14 residues. Trimming took 2 bases from V and 4 from J, leaving 10 bases between them. Here the CDR3 DNA reads TGTGCCAGCAGCTTATTACAGGGATACAATGAGCAGTTCTTC. Translated: CASSLLQGYNEQFF.

The chain couples TRBV2 to TRBJ1-6; TRBD1 agrees at 10 bases. The germline V gene encodes CDR1 SNHLY and CDR2 FYNNEI. The CDR3 consists of 17 residues. Germline trimming cut 5 bases from V and 5 bases from J; bases unmatched to any gene: 9. This CDR3 reads CASSLNRGQGDNSPLHF. CDR3 sequence (DNA): TGTGCCAGCAGTTTAAATAGAGGACAGGGGGATAATTCACCCCTCCACTTT. Full variable domain (rest looked up from reference TRBV2 and TRBJ1-6): EPEVTQTPSHQVTQMGQEVILRCVPISNHLYFYWYRQILGQKVEFLVSFYNNEISEKSEIFDDQFSVERPDGSNFTLKIRSTKLEDSAMYFCASSLNRGQGDNSPLHFGNGTRLTVT.

The CDR3 DNA reads as TGTGCCACCAGCAGAGAAGAGGGCCAAGAGACCCAGTACTTC. Protein product: CATSREEGQETQYF. This chain connects TRBV15 to TRBJ2-5, with D possibly matching TRBD2 (5 bases). The V and J ends lost 0 bases and 1 base respectively, with 6 bases between them. The CDR3 contains 14 residues. The V gene's germline CDR1 is LNHNV and CDR2 YYDKDF (reference sequence).

This chain connects TRBV9 to TRBJ2-3; TRBD2 matches at 12 bases. Trimming removed 0 bases from V and 8 bases from J; junction bases left unmatched: 16. The germline gives CDR1 SGDLS, CDR2 YYNGEE. CDR3 size: 19 residues. The CDR3 sequence is CASSVGYPRTSGKEGTQYF. The CDR3 nucleotides read TGTGCCAGCAGCGTAGGGTATCCCCGGACTAGCGGGAAGGAGGGTACGCAGTATTTT.

This clone has more than one count but fewer than ten. The chain carries TRBV5-1 and TRBJ2-3; TRBD2 aligns across 10 bases. CDR3 length equals 16 residues. Unmatched junction bases numbered 12, after V lost 6 bases and J lost 5 bases. CDR1 and CDR2 (germline): SGHRS, YFSETQ. The CDR3 spells CASTPGSGGQGDTQYF. The CDR3 DNA sequence: TGCGCCAGCACCCCTGGTAGCGGGGGGCAGGGAGATACGCAGTATTTT.

The rearrangement links TRBV7-7 to TRBJ1-3; D not resolved. V was cut by 1 base and J by 2 bases, with 15 bases left in between. CDR3 size: 17 residues. Germline CDR1 is SSHAT and CDR2 is FNYEAQ (reference sequence). CDR3 amino acids: CASSLGLEVPPGNTIYF. In DNA, the CDR3 is TGTGCCAGCAGCTTAGGTCTTGAGGTCCCTCCTGGAAACACCATATATTTT.

J is TRBJ1-1 and V is TRBV5-5; the match to TRBD1 covers 7 bases. This CDR3 region has 14 residues. Germline V gene data show CDR1 as SGHKS and CDR2 as YYEKEE (reference sequence). The J segment lost 0 bases and the V segment lost 5 bases, leaving 4 bases of the junction unmatched. CDR3 protein: CASSWGQLNTEAFF. CDR3 coding DNA: TGTGCCAGCAGTTGGGGACAGCTGAACACTGAAGCTTTCTTT.

The chain carries TRBV19 and TRBJ2-1; 7 bases match TRBD2. J lost 9 bases, V lost 7 bases, and 12 bases had no gene match. This CDR3 is 14 amino acids long. Germline V gives CDR1 LNHDA, CDR2 SQIVND (reference sequence). The CDR3 region is CASTQGRERGEQFF. CDR3 coding DNA: TGTGCCAGTACCCAAGGGCGGGAGAGGGGTGAGCAGTTCTTC.

The chain couples TRBV11-1 to TRBJ2-3; no clear D. Trimming shortened V by 6 bases and J by 4 bases, and 11 bases separated the two germline ends. This CDR3 has 13 residues. Germline CDR1 reads SGHAT; CDR2 reads FQDESV (reference sequence). CDR3 DNA: TGTGCCAGCAGGAGCGAGATCCCAGATACGCAGTATTTT. Encoded protein: CASRSEIPDTQYF.

V and J are TRBV13 and TRBJ1-1, with D maybe TRBD1 (6 bases). The CDR3 spans 14 residues. Germline V CDR1 and CDR2: PRHDT, FYEKMQ (reference sequence). V was trimmed by 3 bases and J by 6 bases, leaving 14 bases between them. CDR3 protein: CASSLTGRGAEAFF. CDR3 nucleotide sequence: TGTGCCAGCAGCTTGACAGGCCGGGGCGCTGAAGCTTTCTTT.

The chain recombines TRBV11-3 with TRBJ1-1; D may be TRBD1 (6 bases). Germline CDR1 SGHNT, CDR2 YENEEA. Trimming cost V 5 bases and J 8 bases, with 12 bases left between them. This CDR3 spans 12 amino acids. The CDR3 nucleotides are TGTGCCAGCAGCCTTTCAGACAGGGAAGCTTTCTTT. Translation: CASSLSDREAFF.

This chain uses TRBV27 with TRBJ2-7, with 10 positions matching TRBD1. V was pared by 5 bases and J by 4 bases, with 5 bases of the junction left unmatched. CDR3 length equals 14 residues. In germline, CDR1 is MNHEY, CDR2 SMNVEV (reference sequence). The CDR3 DNA reads TGTGCCAGCAGTGCCGACAGGGGGCAATACGAGCAGTACTTC. Its translation: CASSADRGQYEQYF.

The chain links TRBV18 to TRBJ1-4, with a weak D call TRBD1 (5 bases). V was pared by 3 bases and J by 4 bases, with 6 bases between. The CDR3 sequence is 13 residues long. Germline-derived CDR1 and CDR2 are KGHSH and LQKENI. CDR3 sequence (DNA): TGTGCCAGCTCACCCGACAGTAATGAAAAACTGTTTTTT. It is translated as CASSPDSNEKLFF. Drawing the rest from reference TRBV18 and TRBJ1-4, the complete variable domain is NAGVMQNPRHLVRRRGQEARLRCSPMKGHSHVYWYRQLPEEGLKFMVYLQKENIIDESGMPKERFSAEFPKEGPSILRIQQVVRGDSAAYFCASSPDSNEKLFFGSGTQLSVL.

V gene TRBV9 combines with J gene TRBJ2-5; D might be TRBD2 (6 bases). Germline V CDR1 and CDR2: SGDLS, YYNGEE. The CDR3 consists of 13 residues. The ends were cut back, 4 bases at V and 6 bases at J, with 13 bases in the middle. The DNA of the CDR3 is TGTGCCAGCAGCCCCGGCGGGGAACAGACCCAGTACTTC. Translated, it gives CASSPGGEQTQYF.

This chain joins TRBV6-5 and TRBJ2-2; 9 bases match TRBD2. V lost 0 bases, J lost 7 bases, and 6 bases stayed unmatched. The V gene's germline CDR1 is MNHEY and CDR2 SVGAGI. There are 16 residues in the CDR3. The CDR3 DNA is TGTGCCAGCAGTTACTCGCTCCGCGGGGGGGGCGGGGAGCTGTTTTTT. The encoded protein is CASSYSLRGGGGELFF.

V and J are TRBV9 and TRBJ2-7; TRBD2 might be the D (5 bases). The CDR3 runs to 16 residues. In germline, CDR1 is SGDLS, CDR2 YYNGEE. Trimming left V 0 bases short and J 3 bases short, with 16 bases between. The CDR3 spells CASSVADYLIHYEQYF. CDR3 DNA sequence: TGTGCCAGCAGCGTAGCTGACTACCTAATCCACTACGAGCAGTACTTC.